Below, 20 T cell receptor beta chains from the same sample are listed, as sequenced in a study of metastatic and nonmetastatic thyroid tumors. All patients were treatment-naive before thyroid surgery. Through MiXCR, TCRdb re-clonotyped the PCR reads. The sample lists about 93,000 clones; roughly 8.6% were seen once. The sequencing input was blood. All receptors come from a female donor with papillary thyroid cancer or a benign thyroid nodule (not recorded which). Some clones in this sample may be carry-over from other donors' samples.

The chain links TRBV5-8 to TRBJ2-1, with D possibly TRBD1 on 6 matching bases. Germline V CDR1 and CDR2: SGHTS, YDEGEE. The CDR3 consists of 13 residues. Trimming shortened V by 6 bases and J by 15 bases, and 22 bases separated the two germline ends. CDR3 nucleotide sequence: TGTGCCAGCAACTTCGGTCCGCCGGGACACGCGTTCTTC. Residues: CASNFGPPGHAFF. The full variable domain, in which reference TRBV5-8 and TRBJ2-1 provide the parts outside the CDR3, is EAGVTQSPTHLIKTRGQQATLRCSPISGHTSVYWYQQALGLGLQFLLWYDEGEERNRGNFPPRFSGRQFPNYSSELNVNALELEDSALYLCASNFGPPGHAFFGPGTRLTVL.

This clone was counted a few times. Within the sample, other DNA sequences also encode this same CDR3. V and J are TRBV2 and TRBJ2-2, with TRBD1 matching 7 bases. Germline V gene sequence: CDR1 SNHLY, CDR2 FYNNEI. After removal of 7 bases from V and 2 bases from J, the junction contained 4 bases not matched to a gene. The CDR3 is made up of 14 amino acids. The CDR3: CASIRDRNTGELFF. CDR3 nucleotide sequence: TGTGCCAGCATAAGGGACAGAAACACCGGGGAGCTGTTTTTT.

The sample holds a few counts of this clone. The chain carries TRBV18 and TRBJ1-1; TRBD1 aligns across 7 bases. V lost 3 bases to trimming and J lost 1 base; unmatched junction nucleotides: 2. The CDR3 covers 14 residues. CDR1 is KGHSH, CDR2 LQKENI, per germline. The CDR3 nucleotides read TGTGCCAGCTCACCCGGGACAGCGAACACTGAAGCTTTCTTT. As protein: CASSPGTANTEAFF.

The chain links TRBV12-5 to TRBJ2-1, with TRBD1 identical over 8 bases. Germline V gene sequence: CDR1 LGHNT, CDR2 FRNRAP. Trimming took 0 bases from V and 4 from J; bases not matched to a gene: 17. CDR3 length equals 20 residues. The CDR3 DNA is TGTGCTAGTGGTTTGGTACTTTCCACGACAGGGGCGCCCACTTACAATGAGCAGTTCTTC. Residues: CASGLVLSTTGAPTYNEQFF.

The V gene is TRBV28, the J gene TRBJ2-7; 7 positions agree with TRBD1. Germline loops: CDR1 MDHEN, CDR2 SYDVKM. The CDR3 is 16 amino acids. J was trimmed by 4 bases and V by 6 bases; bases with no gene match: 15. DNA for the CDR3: TGTGCCAGCAGAACCTTTAAAGGGGGCGTGAGGTACGAGCAGTACTTC. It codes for CASRTFKGGVRYEQYF. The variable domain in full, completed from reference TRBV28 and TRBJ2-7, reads DVKVTQSSRYLVKRTGEKVFLECVQDMDHENMFWYRQDPGLGLRLIYFSYDVKMKEKGDIPEGYSVSREKKERFSLILESASTNQTSMYLCASRTFKGGVRYEQYFGPGTRLTVT.

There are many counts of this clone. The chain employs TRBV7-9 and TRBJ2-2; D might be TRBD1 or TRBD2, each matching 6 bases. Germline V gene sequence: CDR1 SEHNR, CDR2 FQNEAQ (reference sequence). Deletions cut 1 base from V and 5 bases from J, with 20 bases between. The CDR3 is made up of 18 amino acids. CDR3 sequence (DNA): TGTGCCAGCAGCTTAGGGCCGGTGGAGGGGGGCGCTACCGGGGAGCTGTTTTTT. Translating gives CASSLGPVEGGATGELFF. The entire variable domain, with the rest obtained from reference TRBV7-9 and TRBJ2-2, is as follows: DTGVSQNPRHKITKRGQNVTFRCDPISEHNRLYWYRQTLGQGPEFLTYFQNEAQLEKSRLLSDRFSAERPKGSFSTLEIQRTEQGDSAMYLCASSLGPVEGGATGELFFGEGSRLTVL.

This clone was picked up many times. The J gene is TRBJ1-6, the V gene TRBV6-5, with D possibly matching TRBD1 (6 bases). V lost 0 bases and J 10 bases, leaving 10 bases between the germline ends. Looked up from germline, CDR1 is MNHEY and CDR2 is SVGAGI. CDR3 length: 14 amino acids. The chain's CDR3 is CASSYSGARSPLHF. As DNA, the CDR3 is TGTGCCAGCAGTTACTCGGGGGCGCGGTCACCCCTCCACTTT.

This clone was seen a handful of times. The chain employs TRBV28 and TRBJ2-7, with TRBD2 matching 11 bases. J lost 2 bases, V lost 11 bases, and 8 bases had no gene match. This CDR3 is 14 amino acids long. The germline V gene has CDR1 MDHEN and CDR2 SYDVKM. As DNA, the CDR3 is TGTGCCGCGGCCCGACTAGCGGGAACCTACGAGCAGTACTTC. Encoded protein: CAAARLAGTYEQYF. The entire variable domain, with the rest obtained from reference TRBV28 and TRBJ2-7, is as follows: DVKVTQSSRYLVKRTGEKVFLECVQDMDHENMFWYRQDPGLGLRLIYFSYDVKMKEKGDIPEGYSVSREKKERFSLILESASTNQTSMYLCAAARLAGTYEQYFGPGTRLTVT.

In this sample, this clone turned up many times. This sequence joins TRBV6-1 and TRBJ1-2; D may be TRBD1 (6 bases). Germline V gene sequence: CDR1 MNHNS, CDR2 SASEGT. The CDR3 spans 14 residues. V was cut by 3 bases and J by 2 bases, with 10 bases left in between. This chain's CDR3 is CASSDRGGNYGYTF. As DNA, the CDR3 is TGTGCCAGCAGTGACCGGGGGGGCAACTATGGCTACACCTTC.

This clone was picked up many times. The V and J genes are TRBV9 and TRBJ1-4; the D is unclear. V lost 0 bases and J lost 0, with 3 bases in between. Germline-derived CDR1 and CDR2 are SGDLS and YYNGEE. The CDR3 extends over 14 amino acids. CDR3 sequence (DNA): TGTGCCAGCAGCGTAGAGGCAACTAATGAAAAACTGTTTTTT. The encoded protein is CASSVEATNEKLFF.

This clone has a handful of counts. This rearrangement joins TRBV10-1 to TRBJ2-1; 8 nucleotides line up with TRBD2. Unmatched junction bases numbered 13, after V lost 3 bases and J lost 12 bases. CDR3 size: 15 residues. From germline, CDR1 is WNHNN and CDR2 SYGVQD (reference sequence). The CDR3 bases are TGCGCCAGCAGTGACCGCAGCGGGGGACTTGAAACGCAGTTCTTC. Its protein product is CASSDRSGGLETQFF.

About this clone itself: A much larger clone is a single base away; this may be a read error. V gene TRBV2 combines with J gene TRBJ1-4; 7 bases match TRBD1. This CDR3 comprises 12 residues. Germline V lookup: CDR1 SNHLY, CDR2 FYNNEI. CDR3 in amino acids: CASSAVDRESDF. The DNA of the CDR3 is TGTGCCAGCAGTGCGGTTGACAGGGAGTCTGATTTT.

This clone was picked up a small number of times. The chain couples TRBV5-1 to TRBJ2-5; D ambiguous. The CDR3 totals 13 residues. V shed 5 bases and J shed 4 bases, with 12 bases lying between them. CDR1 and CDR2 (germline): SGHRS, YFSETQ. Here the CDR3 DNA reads TGCGCCAGCAGATCCGGCCCGGTAGAGACCCAGTACTTC. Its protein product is CASRSGPVETQYF.

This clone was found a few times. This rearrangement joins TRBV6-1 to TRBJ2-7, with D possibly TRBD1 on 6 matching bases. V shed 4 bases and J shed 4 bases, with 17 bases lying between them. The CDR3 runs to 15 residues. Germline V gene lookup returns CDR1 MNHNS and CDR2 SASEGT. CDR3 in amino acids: CASSGGQGRGYEQYF. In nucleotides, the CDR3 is TGTGCCAGCAGTGGGGGGCAGGGGAGAGGTTACGAGCAGTACTTC.

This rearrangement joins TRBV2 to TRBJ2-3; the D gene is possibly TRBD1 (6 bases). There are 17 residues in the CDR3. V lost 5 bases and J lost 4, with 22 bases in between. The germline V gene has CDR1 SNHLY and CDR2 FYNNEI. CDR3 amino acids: CASSTEPHRVRADTQYF. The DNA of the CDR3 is TGTGCCAGCAGTACCGAGCCCCACAGGGTAAGGGCAGATACGCAGTATTTT.

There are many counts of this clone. CDR3 in amino acids: CASSLRGDGETQYF. The CDR3 DNA reads TGTGCCAGCAGCTTAAGGGGGGATGGGGAGACCCAGTACTTC. The V gene is TRBV11-2, the J gene TRBJ2-5; D is possibly TRBD1 or TRBD2 (6 bases each). Germline assignment: CDR1 SGHAT and CDR2 FQNNGV. The CDR3 is 14 residues long. Trimming left V 2 bases short and J 5 bases short, with 12 bases between.

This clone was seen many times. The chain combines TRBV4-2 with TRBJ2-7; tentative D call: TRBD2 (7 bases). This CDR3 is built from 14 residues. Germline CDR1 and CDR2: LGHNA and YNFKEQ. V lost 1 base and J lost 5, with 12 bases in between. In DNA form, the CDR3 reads TGTGCCAGCAGCCAAGGGGCGGGGGCCGACGAGCAGTACTTC. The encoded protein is CASSQGAGADEQYF.

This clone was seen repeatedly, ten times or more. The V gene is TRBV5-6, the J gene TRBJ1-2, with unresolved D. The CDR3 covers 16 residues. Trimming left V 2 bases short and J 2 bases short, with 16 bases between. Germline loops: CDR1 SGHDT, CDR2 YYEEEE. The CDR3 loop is CASSFIKGWENYGYTF. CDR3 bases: TGTGCCAGCAGCTTTATTAAAGGGTGGGAAAACTATGGCTACACCTTC.

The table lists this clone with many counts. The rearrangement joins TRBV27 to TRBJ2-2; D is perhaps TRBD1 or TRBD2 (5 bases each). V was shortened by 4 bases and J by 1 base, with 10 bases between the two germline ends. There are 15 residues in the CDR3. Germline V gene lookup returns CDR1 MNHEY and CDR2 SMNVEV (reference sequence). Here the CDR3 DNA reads TGTGCCAGCAGTTACGAGGGGAGGAACACCGGGGAGCTGTTTTTT. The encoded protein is CASSYEGRNTGELFF.

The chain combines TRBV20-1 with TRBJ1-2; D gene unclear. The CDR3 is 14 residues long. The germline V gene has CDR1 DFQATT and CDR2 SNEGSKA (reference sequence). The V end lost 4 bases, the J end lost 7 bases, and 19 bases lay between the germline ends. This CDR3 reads CSATRLTPQAGYTF. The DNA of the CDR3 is TGCAGTGCTACCCGTCTCACGCCCCAAGCTGGCTACACCTTC.